This T cell receptor (beta chain) was identified in a study of cytomegalovirus exposure and HLA in healthy donors. PCR used 60 Vbeta primers and 13 Jbeta primers. Measured with immunoSEQ multiplex PCR; TCRdb has only the in-frame clones, and not every one. The repertoire holds about 170,000 clones, with 76% as singletons. The length of the CDR3 is 16 residues. V gave up 1 base and J gave up 4 bases, with 17 bases separating them. Germline V CDR1 and CDR2: SEHNR, FQNEAQ (reference sequence). The source of this sequence is a female donor in good health and CMV-seronegative. Sequenced: PBMCs. This sequence joins TRBV7-9 and TRBJ2-7; tentative D call: TRBD2 (5 bases). The CDR3 spells CASSLGGSSRVYEQYF. CDR3 coding DNA: TGTGCCAGCAGCTTAGGAGGGTCGTCTAGGGTATACGAGCAGTACTTC.